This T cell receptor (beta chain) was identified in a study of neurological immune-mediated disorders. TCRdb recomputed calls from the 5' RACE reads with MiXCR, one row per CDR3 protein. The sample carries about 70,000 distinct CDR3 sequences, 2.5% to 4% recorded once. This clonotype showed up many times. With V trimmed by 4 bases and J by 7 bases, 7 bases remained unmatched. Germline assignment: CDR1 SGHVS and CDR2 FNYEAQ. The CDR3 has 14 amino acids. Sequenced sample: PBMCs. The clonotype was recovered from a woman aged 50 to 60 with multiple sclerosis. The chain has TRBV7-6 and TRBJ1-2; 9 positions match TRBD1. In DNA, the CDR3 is TGTGCCAGCAGCTCCAGTACAGGGGGCAGTGGCTACACCTTC. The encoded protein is CASSSSTGGSGYTF.